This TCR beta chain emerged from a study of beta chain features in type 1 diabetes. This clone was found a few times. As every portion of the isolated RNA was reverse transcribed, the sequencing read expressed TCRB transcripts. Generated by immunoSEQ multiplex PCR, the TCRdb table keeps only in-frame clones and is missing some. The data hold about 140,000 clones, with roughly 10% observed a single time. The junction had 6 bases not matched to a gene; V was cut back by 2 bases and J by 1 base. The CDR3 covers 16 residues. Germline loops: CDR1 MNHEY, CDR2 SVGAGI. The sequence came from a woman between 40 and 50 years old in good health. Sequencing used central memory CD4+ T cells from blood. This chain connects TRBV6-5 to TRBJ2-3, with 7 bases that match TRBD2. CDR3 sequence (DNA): TGTGCCAGCAGTTACCACGAAGGACTAGGCACAGATACGCAGTATTTT. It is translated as CASSYHEGLGTDTQYF.